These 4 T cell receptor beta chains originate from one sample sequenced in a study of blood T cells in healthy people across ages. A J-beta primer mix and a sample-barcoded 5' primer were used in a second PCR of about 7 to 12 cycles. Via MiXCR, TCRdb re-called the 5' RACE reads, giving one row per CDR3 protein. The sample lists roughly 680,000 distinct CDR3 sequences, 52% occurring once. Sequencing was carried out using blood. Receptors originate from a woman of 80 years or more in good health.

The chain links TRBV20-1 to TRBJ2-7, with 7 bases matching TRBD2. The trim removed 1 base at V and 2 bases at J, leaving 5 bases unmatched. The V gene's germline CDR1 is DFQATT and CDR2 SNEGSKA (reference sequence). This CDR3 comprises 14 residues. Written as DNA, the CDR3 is TGCAGTGCTAGAGGGAGCGGGACCGCCTACGAGCAGTACTTC. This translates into CSARGSGTAYEQYF.

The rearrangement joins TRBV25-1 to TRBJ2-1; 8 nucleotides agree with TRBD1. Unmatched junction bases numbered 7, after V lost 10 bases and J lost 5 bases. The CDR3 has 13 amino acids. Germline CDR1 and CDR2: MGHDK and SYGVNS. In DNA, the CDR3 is TGTGCCAACCAGGGGGCTTCCCACAATGAGCAGTTCTTC. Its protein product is CANQGASHNEQFF.

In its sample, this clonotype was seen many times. The CDR3 sequence is CASGDRSGSTDTQYF. CDR3 DNA: TGTGCCAGCGGGGACCGTAGCGGGAGCACAGATACGCAGTATTTT. The rearrangement links TRBV7-2 to TRBJ2-3; TRBD2 matches 7 bases. The V gene's germline CDR1 is SGHTA and CDR2 FQGNSA. V shed 8 bases, J shed 0 bases, and the junction held 8 bases outside the gene matches. This CDR3 has 15 amino acids.

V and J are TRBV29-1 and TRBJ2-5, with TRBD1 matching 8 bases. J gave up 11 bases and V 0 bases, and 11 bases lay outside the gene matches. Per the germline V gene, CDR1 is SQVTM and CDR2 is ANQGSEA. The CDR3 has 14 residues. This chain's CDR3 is CSVEDRRTGNEQYF. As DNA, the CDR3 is TGCAGCGTTGAAGATAGGAGGACAGGGAATGAGCAGTACTTC.